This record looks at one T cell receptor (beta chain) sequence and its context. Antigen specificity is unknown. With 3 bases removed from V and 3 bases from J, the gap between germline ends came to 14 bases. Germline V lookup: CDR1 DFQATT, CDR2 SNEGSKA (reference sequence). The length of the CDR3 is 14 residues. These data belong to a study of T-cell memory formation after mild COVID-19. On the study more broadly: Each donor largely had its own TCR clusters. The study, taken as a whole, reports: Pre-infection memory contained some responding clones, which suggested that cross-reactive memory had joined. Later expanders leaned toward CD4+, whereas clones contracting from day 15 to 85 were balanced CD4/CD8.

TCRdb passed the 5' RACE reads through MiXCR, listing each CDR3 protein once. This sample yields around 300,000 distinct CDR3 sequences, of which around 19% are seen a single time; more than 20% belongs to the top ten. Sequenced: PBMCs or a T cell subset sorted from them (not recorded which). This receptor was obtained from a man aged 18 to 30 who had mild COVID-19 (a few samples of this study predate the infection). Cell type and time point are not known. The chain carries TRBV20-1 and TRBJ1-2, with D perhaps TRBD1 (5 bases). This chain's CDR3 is CSASEGSKDYGYTF. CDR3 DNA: TGCAGTGCTAGCGAGGGGAGCAAGGACTATGGCTACACCTTC.